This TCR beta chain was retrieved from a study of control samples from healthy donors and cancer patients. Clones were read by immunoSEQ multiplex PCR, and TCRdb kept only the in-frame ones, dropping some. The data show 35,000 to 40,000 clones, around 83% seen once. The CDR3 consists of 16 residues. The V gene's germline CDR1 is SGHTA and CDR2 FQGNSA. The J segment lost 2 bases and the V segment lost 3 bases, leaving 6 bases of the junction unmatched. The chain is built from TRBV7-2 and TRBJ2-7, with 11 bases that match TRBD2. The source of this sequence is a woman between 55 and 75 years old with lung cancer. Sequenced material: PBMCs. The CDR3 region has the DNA TGTGCCAGCAGCTTCTCTACTAGCGGGGGTACCTACGAGCAGTACTTC. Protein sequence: CASSFSTSGGTYEQYF.